The 2 T cell receptor beta chains in this list originate from one sample, sequenced in a study of CD8 T cells in Susac syndrome. RNA, at about 0.45 to 1 ug, was reverse transcribed with random hexamers. MiXCR, applied by TCRdb to the immunoSEQ multiplex PCR reads, yields one record per CDR3 protein. Among fewer than 200,000 distinct CDR3 sequences listed, roughly 92% were seen once. Input material: CD4+ T cells from PBMCs. The source is a human donor in good health.

The rearrangement joins TRBV12-3 or TRBV12-4 to TRBJ1-5; no clear D gene. This CDR3 is 15 amino acids long. V lost 3 bases, J lost 2 bases, and 11 bases lay in between. As DNA, the CDR3 is TGTGCCAGCAGTTTGGGTTTCTGGGGCAATCAGCCCCAGCATTTT. Its protein product is CASSLGFWGNQPQHF.

On this clonotype itself: At one end the junction does not follow the germline gene, possibly because of a read error. The chain uses TRBV4-1 and TRBJ1-5; D uncertain. Looked up from germline, CDR1 is MGHRA and CDR2 is YSYEKL. The CDR3 sequence is 13 residues long. As DNA, the CDR3 is TGCGCCAGCGGCCAAGAGTACAATCAGCCCCAGCATTTT. As protein: CASGQEYNQPQHF.